The T cell receptor (beta chain) described here comes from a study of T cells in Graves' hyperthyroidism and ophthalmopathy. Study-wide points: Ophthalmopathy was distinguished from stable hyperthyroidism by 13 V-J signatures. Among thyroid clonotypes expanded above 0.001, most also appeared in blood.

Germline CDR1 reads MNHEY; CDR2 reads SVGAGI. CDR3 size: 14 residues. V shed 4 bases and J shed 5 bases, with 14 bases lying between them. The TCR beta CDR3 regions underwent amplification using RNA transcripts as the source. The HTBI primer set drove a first-round RT-PCR of the TCR CDR3. TCRdb recomputed calls from the multiplex PCR reads with MiXCR, one row per CDR3 protein. The sample lists roughly 290,000 distinct CDR3 sequences, approximately 15% occurring once. Researchers barred patients who had uncontrolled infection, other autoimmune disease, pregnancy or lactation. This clonotype was detected many times. Antigen specificity is unknown.

Material for sequencing was blood. The source is a woman in her sixties with Graves' ophthalmopathy. This chain uses TRBV6-5 with TRBJ1-1, with unresolved D. CDR3 sequence reads: CASSSRTGGTEAFF. The CDR3 bases are TGTGCCAGCAGTTCTAGGACGGGAGGGACTGAAGCTTTCTTT.